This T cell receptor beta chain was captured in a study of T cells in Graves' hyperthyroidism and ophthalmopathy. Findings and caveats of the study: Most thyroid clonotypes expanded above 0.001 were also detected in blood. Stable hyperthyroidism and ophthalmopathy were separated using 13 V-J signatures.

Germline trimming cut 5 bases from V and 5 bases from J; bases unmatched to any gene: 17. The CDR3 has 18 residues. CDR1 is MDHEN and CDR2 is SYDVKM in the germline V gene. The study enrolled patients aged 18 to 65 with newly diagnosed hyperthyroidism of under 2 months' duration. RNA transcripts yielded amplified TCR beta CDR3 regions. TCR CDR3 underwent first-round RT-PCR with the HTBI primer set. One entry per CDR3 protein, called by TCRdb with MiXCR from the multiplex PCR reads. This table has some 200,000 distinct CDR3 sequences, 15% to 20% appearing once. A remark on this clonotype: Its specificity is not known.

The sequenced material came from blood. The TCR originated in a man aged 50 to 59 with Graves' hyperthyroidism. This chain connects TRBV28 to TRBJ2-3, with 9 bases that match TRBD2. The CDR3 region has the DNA TGTGCCAGCAGTCTTGGGCGGGAGGGCCAGATCATGGGAGATACGCAGTATTTT. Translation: CASSLGREGQIMGDTQYF.